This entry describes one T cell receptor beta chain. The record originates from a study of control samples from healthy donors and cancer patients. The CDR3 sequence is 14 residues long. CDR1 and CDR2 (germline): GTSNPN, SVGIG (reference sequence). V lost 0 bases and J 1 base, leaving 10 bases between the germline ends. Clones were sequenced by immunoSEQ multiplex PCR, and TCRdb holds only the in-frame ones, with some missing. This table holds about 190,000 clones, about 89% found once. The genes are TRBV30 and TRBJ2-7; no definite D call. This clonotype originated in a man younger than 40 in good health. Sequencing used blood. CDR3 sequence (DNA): TGTGCCTGGAGTGTACACTCACCATCCTACGAGCAGTACTTC. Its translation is CAWSVHSPSYEQYF.